This T cell receptor beta chain originates from a study of OX40 agonist ivuxolimab in advanced cancers. Profiled with immunoSEQ multiplex PCR; TCRdb holds only in-frame clones, not every one. The sample consists of about 32,000 clones, 84% of them appearing once. This clone was seen only a few times. This clonotype originated in an adult with an advanced solid tumor such as melanoma, head and neck, liver or kidney cancer. The sequences come from CD4+ or CD8+ T cells sorted from blood, collected in a trial of the OX40 agonist ivuxolimab.

As DNA, the CDR3 is TGTGCCAGCAGTCTGAGGGACGGGGATAATTCACCCCTCCACTTT. Translating it yields CASSLRDGDNSPLHF. This chain links TRBV28 with TRBJ1-6, with a tentative D call TRBD1 (5 bases). Germline CDR1 is MDHEN and CDR2 is SYDVKM. CDR3 length: 15 amino acids. V gave up 5 bases and J gave up 5 bases, with 13 bases separating them.